These 30 T cell receptor beta chains came from one sample sequenced in a study of cytomegalovirus exposure and HLA in healthy donors. The PCR contained 60 Vbeta and 13 Jbeta primers. Using immunoSEQ multiplex PCR, the repertoire was profiled, and TCRdb retains in-frame clones only, with some absent. This table has tens of thousands of clones, around 10% appearing once. Sequenced sample: PBMCs. Source of these receptors: a man aged 60 to 75 in good health and CMV-seropositive.

The J gene is TRBJ2-7, the V gene TRBV7-6; D gene unclear. V was pared by 5 bases and J by 7 bases, with 18 bases between. The CDR3 is 14 amino acids. The V gene's germline CDR1 is SGHVS and CDR2 FNYEAQ. The CDR3 region is CASSPLGQTEEQYV. The CDR3 coding sequence is TGTGCCAGCAGCCCTCTAGGCCAAACGGAGGAGCAGTACGTC.

This clone was counted between two and nine times. This same CDR3 is encoded by further DNA sequences in the sample. The rearrangement links TRBV7-8 to TRBJ1-6; no firm D call. CDR3 length: 15 residues. CDR1 and CDR2 from the germline V gene are SGHVS and FQNEAQ. V dropped 5 bases and J dropped 7 bases, with 15 bases sitting between them. Here the CDR3 DNA reads TGTGCCAGCAGCCCAGCGGTAGGCACCAATTCACCCCTCCACTTT. Translated, it gives CASSPAVGTNSPLHF.

V and J are TRBV6-1 and TRBJ2-3; D call uncertain. Trimming took 7 bases from V and 0 from J, leaving 8 bases between them. Germline CDR1 reads MNHNS; CDR2 reads SASEGT. The CDR3 is 13 residues long. The CDR3: CASTVSSTDTQYF. CDR3 bases: TGTGCCAGCACAGTCAGTAGCACAGATACGCAGTATTTT.

There are a few counts of this clone. This rearrangement joins TRBV13 to TRBJ1-5; a weak D match, TRBD1 (6 bases). The ends were cut back, 5 bases at V and 3 bases at J, with 17 bases in the middle. The CDR3 runs to 16 residues. Germline-derived CDR1 and CDR2 are PRHDT and FYEKMQ (reference sequence). DNA of the CDR3: TGTGCCAGCAGCCTTCGGGAGGGGGGCACCAATCAGCCCCAGCATTTT. Translating gives CASSLREGGTNQPQHF. The variable domain in full, with the rest retrieved from reference TRBV13 and TRBJ1-5, is AAGVIQSPRHLIKEKRETATLKCYPIPRHDTVYWYQQGPGQDPQFLISFYEKMQSDKGSIPDRFSAQQFSDYHSELNMSSLELGDSALYFCASSLREGGTNQPQHFGDGTRLSIL.

This clone was picked up a small number of times. The chain couples TRBV5-6 to TRBJ2-1, with D maybe TRBD1 (5 bases). The CDR3 spans 15 residues. Between the trimmed V and J ends, which lost 4 bases and 9 bases, there was a span of 20 bases. Germline V CDR1 and CDR2: SGHDT, YYEEEE. CDR3 nucleotide sequence: TGTGCCAGCAGCCCGGACACTACAAGACTCCTTGAGCAGTTCTTC. Its translation: CASSPDTTRLLEQFF. The variable domain in full, completed from reference TRBV5-6 and TRBJ2-1, reads DAGVTQSPTHLIKTRGQQVTLRCSPKSGHDTVSWYQQALGQGPQFIFQYYEEEERQRGNFPDRFSGHQFPNYSSELNVNALLLGDSALYLCASSPDTTRLLEQFFGPGTRLTVL.

V usage is TRBV19 and J usage is TRBJ2-2; unclear D gene. V was clipped by 6 bases and J by 7 bases, with 12 bases between them. CDR1 and CDR2 from the germline V gene are LNHDA and SQIVND (reference sequence). The CDR3 is made up of 13 amino acids. This CDR3 is CASSPLLDGELFF. CDR3 DNA: TGTGCCAGTAGCCCCTTATTAGACGGGGAGCTGTTTTTT.

This rearrangement joins TRBV5-6 to TRBJ1-5; TRBD1 might be the D (6 bases). V lost 4 bases and J 4 bases, leaving 9 bases between the germline ends. The CDR3 loop spans 13 amino acids. Germline assignment: CDR1 SGHDT and CDR2 YYEEEE. CDR3 sequence: CASSPQGNQPQHF. CDR3 coding DNA: TGTGCCAGCAGCCCGCAGGGGAATCAGCCCCAGCATTTT.

The V call is TRBV5-1, the J call TRBJ2-3; TRBD2 aligns across 13 bases. V lost 4 bases, J lost 5 bases, and 7 bases stayed unmatched. The CDR3 extends over 16 amino acids. Germline loops: CDR1 SGHRS, CDR2 YFSETQ. CDR3 nucleotides: TGCGCCAGCAGCGGGGGACTAGCGGGACCACAAGATACGCAGTATTTT. The encoded protein is CASSGGLAGPQDTQYF.

The J gene is TRBJ2-5, the V gene TRBV7-9; 10 nucleotides agree with TRBD1. CDR1 is SEHNR, CDR2 FQNEAQ, per germline (reference sequence). The V and J ends lost 7 bases and 1 base, in that order; junction bases with no gene match: 6. The CDR3 covers 15 residues. CDR3 coding DNA: TGTGCCAGCACCCAAGGGGACAGGGGCCAAGAGACCCAGTACTTC. Its translation: CASTQGDRGQETQYF.

The rearrangement links TRBV15 to TRBJ2-1, with 10 bases matching TRBD1. The CDR3 has 22 amino acids. J was trimmed by 0 bases and V by 0 bases; bases with no gene match: 17. Germline CDR1 reads LNHNV; CDR2 reads YYDKDF (reference sequence). The DNA for the CDR3 is TGTGCCACCAGCAGAGATCTCCCGACAGGGGGCTGGGCGGGAGTCTCCTACAATGAGCAGTTCTTC. As protein: CATSRDLPTGGWAGVSYNEQFF.

This clone came up a few times. This chain connects TRBV5-8 to TRBJ2-7, with D possibly TRBD2 on 8 matching bases. V gave up 0 bases and J gave up 5 bases, with 18 bases separating them. The CDR3 has 16 residues. Germline V lookup: CDR1 SGHTS, CDR2 YDEGEE. CDR3 protein: CASSLAGGTAADEQYV. The CDR3 bases are TGTGCCAGCAGCTTGGCGGGGGGGACAGCAGCTGACGAGCAGTACGTC.

This clone was picked up a small number of times. The chain joins TRBV14 to TRBJ2-2; no definite D call. Germline loops: CDR1 SGHDN, CDR2 FVKESK. The CDR3 has 14 amino acids. Trimming shortened V by 1 base and J by 4 bases, and 7 bases separated the two germline ends. In DNA form, the CDR3 reads TGTGCCAGCAGCCAAGTTACTTTCACCGGGGAGCTGTTTTTT. Protein: CASSQVTFTGELFF.

In this sample, this clone turned up a few times. V gene TRBV4-1 combines with J gene TRBJ1-5; no definite D call. The CDR3 contains 16 residues. Trimming removed 1 base at V and 3 bases at J, with 13 bases between. Germline CDR1 and CDR2: MGHRA and YSYEKL. The CDR3 here is CASSQVRREDNQPQHF. CDR3 coding DNA: TGCGCCAGCAGCCAAGTGAGGAGGGAGGACAATCAGCCCCAGCATTTT.

This clone was seen more than once but under ten times. This chain connects TRBV5-8 to TRBJ2-5; D may be TRBD1 (6 bases). Germline assignment: CDR1 SGHTS and CDR2 YDEGEE. CDR3 size: 13 residues. Deletions cut 2 bases from V and 2 bases from J, with 7 bases between. The CDR3 reads CASSFQGQETQYF. The CDR3 nucleotides are TGTGCCAGCAGCTTCCAGGGGCAAGAGACCCAGTACTTC. Drawing the rest from reference TRBV5-8 and TRBJ2-5, the complete variable domain is EAGVTQSPTHLIKTRGQQATLRCSPISGHTSVYWYQQALGLGLQFLLWYDEGEERNRGNFPPRFSGRQFPNYSSELNVNALELEDSALYLCASSFQGQETQYFGPGTRLLVL.

The V and J genes are TRBV27 and TRBJ2-2; 7 bases map to TRBD2. The V and J ends lost 5 bases and 7 bases, in that order; junction bases with no gene match: 19. The CDR3 loop spans 18 amino acids. Germline CDR1 MNHEY, CDR2 SMNVEV (reference sequence). The DNA of the CDR3 is TGTGCCAGCAGTCGGAACCAAGCGGGGAAGGTTCCGGGCGGGGAGCTGTTTTTT. Its protein product is CASSRNQAGKVPGGELFF.

This clone was detected a few times. The chain uses TRBV10-2 and TRBJ2-5, with 10 bases matching TRBD2. The CDR3 is 14 amino acids. The trim removed 6 bases at V and 5 bases at J, leaving 6 bases unmatched. Germline lookup yields CDR1 WSHSY and CDR2 SAAADI. The CDR3 DNA sequence: TGCGCCAGCAGAGTAGCGGGAGGATCGGAGACCCAGTACTTC. Translating it yields CASRVAGGSETQYF.

There are a few counts of this clone. The V gene is TRBV9, the J gene TRBJ1-3; no clear D gene. From germline, CDR1 is SGDLS and CDR2 YYNGEE. The germline V and J ends were trimmed by 0 bases and 3 bases, with 10 bases remaining between them. The CDR3 length is 15 residues. DNA for the CDR3: TGTGCCAGCAGCGTAGGTCCCGGTGGTGGAAACACCATATATTTT. This sequence encodes CASSVGPGGGNTIYF.

Remarks on this clone: Other nucleotide sequences from this sample produce the same CDR3. DNA for the CDR3: TGCAGCGTTTCGACAGGGGGAAACACTGAAGCTTTCTTT. Translated, it gives CSVSTGGNTEAFF. This chain connects TRBV29-1 to TRBJ1-1; 9 bases map to TRBD1. Germline trimming cut 5 bases from V and 2 bases from J; bases unmatched to any gene: 3. The CDR3 runs to 13 residues. CDR1 is SQVTM, CDR2 ANQGSEA, per germline.

The sample holds a few counts of this clone. CDR3 DNA: TGTGCCAGGGGGGGTAGCGGGAGCGATGAGCAGTTCTTC. Amino acids: CARGGSGSDEQFF. The chain joins TRBV7-9 to TRBJ2-1; 9 nucleotides align to TRBD2. The CDR3 covers 13 residues. The V segment lost 9 bases and the J segment 8 bases; nucleotides outside the gene matches: 8. CDR1 is SEHNR and CDR2 is FQNEAQ in the germline V gene (reference sequence).

This chain uses TRBV4-1 with TRBJ2-7, with TRBD1 identical over 7 bases. Germline V lookup: CDR1 MGHRA, CDR2 YSYEKL. This CDR3 has 15 amino acids. The V gene end was trimmed by 0 bases and the J gene end by 3 bases; junction bases not matched to a gene: 5. The CDR3 here is CASSQDSGGYYEQYV. The CDR3 DNA sequence: TGCGCCAGCAGCCAAGATTCAGGGGGTTACTACGAGCAGTACGTC.

The chain is built from TRBV28 and TRBJ1-5; D may be TRBD1 (5 bases). The CDR3 length is 11 residues. Trimming left V 8 bases short and J 4 bases short, with 6 bases between. CDR1 and CDR2 from the germline V gene are MDHEN and SYDVKM. CDR3 in amino acids: CASAGNQPQHF. In DNA form, the CDR3 reads TGTGCCAGCGCAGGGAATCAGCCCCAGCATTTT.

In this sample, this clone turned up a few times. The V gene is TRBV15, the J gene TRBJ2-7; no reliable D call. The V gene lost 0 bases and the J gene lost 13 bases, with 16 bases spanning the gap. CDR3 size: 13 residues. Looked up from germline, CDR1 is LNHNV and CDR2 is YYDKDF (reference sequence). The CDR3 spells CATSRDQGESFYF. The DNA of the CDR3 is TGTGCCACCAGCAGAGATCAAGGAGAGAGCTTTTACTTC.

V gene TRBV5-4 combines with J gene TRBJ1-2; 7 bases line up with TRBD1. The V and J ends lost 4 bases and 4 bases, in that order; junction bases with no gene match: 10. Germline V CDR1 and CDR2: SGHNT, YYREEE (reference sequence). The CDR3 is 15 residues long. The CDR3 bases are TGTGCCAGCAGCATCTCGGGACAGACCTTCTATGGCTACACCTTC. This encodes CASSISGQTFYGYTF. Drawing the rest from reference TRBV5-4 and TRBJ1-2, the complete variable domain is ETGVTQSPTHLIKTRGQQVTLRCSSQSGHNTVSWYQQALGQGPQFIFQYYREEENGRGNFPPRFSGLQFPNYSSELNVNALELDDSALYLCASSISGQTFYGYTFGSGTRLTVV.

In its sample, this clone was seen a few times. The rearrangement uses TRBV18 and TRBJ2-7, with TRBD1 as a possible D gene (6 bases). Germline CDR1 KGHSH, CDR2 LQKENI. CDR3 length: 13 residues. Trimming removed 4 bases at V and 7 bases at J, with 14 bases between. In DNA, the CDR3 is TGTGCCAGCTCACTCTCAGGGGTTGGGGAGCAGTACGTC. Residues: CASSLSGVGEQYV.

V is TRBV11-2 and J is TRBJ2-5; TRBD1 matches at 10 bases. Germline trimming cut 6 bases from V and 2 bases from J; bases unmatched to any gene: 9. The CDR3 is 16 amino acids. Germline CDR1 is SGHAT and CDR2 is FQNNGV. In nucleotides, the CDR3 is TGTGCCAGCAGTTCCCGGGACAGGGGAGGGCAAGAGACCCAGTACTTC. Amino acids: CASSSRDRGGQETQYF.

V is TRBV5-1 and J is TRBJ1-6; 7 bases fit TRBD1. Germline V gene data show CDR1 as SGHRS and CDR2 as YFSETQ. There are 16 residues in the CDR3. The ends lost 4 bases at V and 7 bases at J; junction bases unmatched: 11. In DNA form, the CDR3 reads TGCGCCAGCAGCAGCGGCCGACAGGGAAGCAATTCACCCCTCCACTTT. This encodes CASSSGRQGSNSPLHF. The entire variable domain, with the rest obtained from reference TRBV5-1 and TRBJ1-6, is as follows: KAGVTQTPRYLIKTRGQQVTLSCSPISGHRSVSWYQQTPGQGLQFLFEYFSETQRNKGNFPGRFSGRQFSNSRSEMNVSTLELGDSALYLCASSSGRQGSNSPLHFGNGTRLTVT.

The chain has TRBV6-4 and TRBJ2-7, with D perhaps TRBD1 (5 bases). Germline CDR1 reads MRHNA; CDR2 reads SNTAGT. Trimming took 7 bases from V and 0 from J, leaving 13 bases between them. CDR3 length: 14 residues. The CDR3 loop is CASNQGSISYEQYV. The CDR3, as DNA: TGTGCCAGCAACCAGGGCTCGATCTCCTACGAGCAGTACGTC.

This clone was seen a few times. This chain joins TRBV28 and TRBJ1-5; 9 nucleotides agree with TRBD1. Germline CDR1 is MDHEN and CDR2 is SYDVKM. The CDR3 sequence is 15 residues long. Losses at the gene ends were 4 bases for V and 4 bases for J; bases not matched to a gene: 5. The CDR3 DNA reads TGTGCCAGCAGTTGGGGACAGGGAATAAATCAGCCCCAGCATTTT. Protein: CASSWGQGINQPQHF.

This clone has more than one count but fewer than ten. This chain links TRBV7-9 with TRBJ2-1, with 10 bases lining up with TRBD2. Losses at the gene ends were 5 bases for V and 9 bases for J; bases not matched to a gene: 10. The germline gives CDR1 SEHNR, CDR2 FQNEAQ (reference sequence). This CDR3 is built from 15 residues. In DNA form, the CDR3 reads TGTGCCAGCAGCAAACAAAGCGGGAGGGCCGTTGAGCAGTTCTTC. This gives the protein CASSKQSGRAVEQFF.

The chain carries TRBV6-6 and TRBJ1-4, with D perhaps TRBD1 (5 bases). This CDR3 has 15 amino acids. In germline, CDR1 is MNHNY, CDR2 SVGAGI (reference sequence). V was trimmed by 2 bases and J by 1 base, leaving 8 bases between them. CDR3 DNA sequence: TGTGCCAGCAGTTACCTAGGGGAAACTAATGAAAAACTGTTTTTT. Protein sequence: CASSYLGETNEKLFF.